This entry lists 14 T cell receptor beta chains sequenced from one sample in a study of cytomegalovirus exposure and HLA in healthy donors. Only in-frame clones appear in the TCRdb table, and some are missing; sequencing was by immunoSEQ multiplex PCR. This table holds around 140,000 clones, less than 95% found once. The material sequenced was PBMCs. The receptors come from a man aged 18-30 years in good health and CMV-seropositive.

V is TRBV9 and J is TRBJ2-4; no reliable D call. Trimming pared 0 bases from V and 0 bases from J, leaving 7 bases between. Germline loops: CDR1 SGDLS, CDR2 YYNGEE. The CDR3 has 15 amino acids. CDR3 sequence (DNA): TGTGCCAGCAGCGTAGACCGGGTAGCCAAAAACATTCAGTACTTC. It yields the protein CASSVDRVAKNIQYF.

The CDR3 DNA reads as TGCGCCAGCAGCTTAGAGGGTCTAGACAATGAGCAGTTCTTC. It specifies CASSLEGLDNEQFF. This sequence joins TRBV5-1 and TRBJ2-1, with D maybe TRBD2 (5 bases). Germline-derived CDR1 and CDR2 are SGHRS and YFSETQ. Trimming removed 2 bases at V and 5 bases at J, with 11 bases between. CDR3 length equals 14 residues.

The genes are TRBV7-8 and TRBJ1-1; 8 bases align to TRBD1. In germline, CDR1 is SGHVS, CDR2 FQNEAQ. The CDR3 has 15 residues. V lost 7 bases, J lost 5 bases, and 12 bases stayed unmatched. This CDR3 is CASTSLGQGGTEAFF. The CDR3 nucleotides are TGTGCCAGCACATCTCTCGGACAGGGCGGAACTGAAGCTTTCTTT.

The chain combines TRBV28 with TRBJ2-7, with D tentatively TRBD1 (6 bases). In germline, CDR1 is MDHEN, CDR2 SYDVKM. This CDR3 contains 15 residues. Trimming took off 4 bases at V and 2 bases at J, with 15 bases between the two ends. Here the CDR3 reads CASSSPGTLAYEQYF. The CDR3 nucleotides are TGTGCCAGCAGTTCCCCCGGGACACTGGCCTACGAGCAGTACTTC.

The chain couples TRBV27 to TRBJ1-1; 10 bases are a match to TRBD1. The CDR3 spans 14 residues. J gave up 4 bases and V 7 bases, and 6 bases lay outside the gene matches. Germline V gene lookup returns CDR1 MNHEY and CDR2 SMNVEV (reference sequence). The CDR3 coding sequence is TGTGCCAGCACCCCGGGACAGGGGCCCACTGAAGCTTTCTTT. It yields the protein CASTPGQGPTEAFF.

The genes are TRBV18 and TRBJ2-3; TRBD1 is a possible D gene (5 bases). Trimming shortened V by 2 bases and J by 0 bases, and 6 bases separated the two germline ends. The CDR3 is 14 residues long. The germline V gene encodes CDR1 KGHSH and CDR2 LQKENI. The CDR3 region is CASSPGASTDTQYF. The CDR3 region has the DNA TGTGCCAGCTCACCAGGGGCGAGCACAGATACGCAGTATTTT.

This chain connects TRBV5-1 to TRBJ2-1; 7 bases align to TRBD2. Germline loops: CDR1 SGHRS, CDR2 YFSETQ. The CDR3 contains 14 residues. J gave up 5 bases and V 6 bases, and 8 bases lay outside the gene matches. CDR3: CASTGGTLHNEQFF. DNA of the CDR3: TGCGCCAGCACGGGAGGTACCCTCCACAATGAGCAGTTCTTC.

The chain combines TRBV9 with TRBJ2-1; a weak D match, TRBD2 (6 bases). Germline loops: CDR1 SGDLS, CDR2 YYNGEE. There are 14 residues in the CDR3. Trimming took 3 bases from V and 8 from J, leaving 15 bases between them. The chain's CDR3 is CASSDGLRRDEQFF. DNA for the CDR3: TGTGCCAGCAGCGACGGACTAAGGAGAGATGAGCAGTTCTTC.

The chain has TRBV5-4 and TRBJ1-2; D unclear. This CDR3 has 12 residues. V lost 4 bases and J lost 8, with 12 bases in between. CDR1 and CDR2 (germline): SGHNT, YYREEE (reference sequence). The CDR3 loop reads CASSDPSGGYTF. CDR3 DNA: TGTGCCAGCAGCGACCCGAGCGGAGGCTACACCTTC.

This clone was counted once. This rearrangement joins TRBV6-5 to TRBJ2-3; D is unresolved. The germline CDR1 and CDR2 sequences are MNHEY and SVGAGI. CDR3 length: 16 amino acids. Trimming pared 4 bases from V and 0 bases from J, leaving 14 bases between. The CDR3 reads CASSLNTLASTDTQYF. DNA for the CDR3: TGTGCCAGCAGTTTGAACACTTTAGCTAGCACAGATACGCAGTATTTT.

J is TRBJ2-5 and V is TRBV6-5; a possible D gene is TRBD1 (6 bases). The V gene's germline CDR1 is MNHEY and CDR2 SVGAGI. The CDR3 has 15 amino acids. V lost 6 bases, J lost 3 bases, and 17 bases lay in between. The CDR3 region is CASRDGVGDKETQYF. As DNA, the CDR3 is TGTGCCAGCAGGGATGGGGTAGGGGACAAAGAGACCCAGTACTTC.

This chain links TRBV19 with TRBJ2-7, with 8 positions matching TRBD2. Germline assignment: CDR1 LNHDA and CDR2 SQIVND (reference sequence). The J segment lost 2 bases and the V segment lost 5 bases, leaving 11 bases of the junction unmatched. This CDR3 has 16 amino acids. The CDR3 nucleotides read TGTGCCAGTAGTCGGGGGGGCGGGGCCTATGCCTACGAGCAGTACTTC. It codes for CASSRGGGAYAYEQYF. Combining the CDR3 with reference TRBV19 and TRBJ2-7 gives the whole variable domain DGGITQSPKYLFRKEGQNVTLSCEQNLNHDAMYWYRQDPGQGLRLIYYSQIVNDFQKGDIAEGYSVSREKKESFPLTVTSAQKNPTAFYLCASSRGGGAYAYEQYFGPGTRLTVT.

The gene calls are TRBV5-1 and TRBJ1-3; 7 bases map to TRBD1. The CDR3 contains 13 residues. Trimming at V came to 7 bases and at J to 4 bases, leaving 5 bases not matched to a gene. Germline CDR1 SGHRS, CDR2 YFSETQ. CDR3 region: CASATGDGNTIYF. The CDR3 region has the DNA TGCGCCAGCGCCACAGGGGACGGAAACACCATATATTTT.

The chain combines TRBV7-6 with TRBJ1-6; D call uncertain. The V and J ends lost 1 base and 6 bases respectively, with 10 bases between them. The CDR3 totals 15 residues. CDR1 SGHVS and CDR2 FNYEAQ come from the germline V gene. The CDR3 DNA sequence: TGTGCCAGCAGCTTAGTCCCAGGAGGTAATTCACCCCTCCACTTT. Protein product: CASSLVPGGNSPLHF.